Included here is one TCR beta chain sequence, with context. The CDR3 runs 14 residues. Germline CDR1 and CDR2: LNHNV and YYDKDF (reference sequence). Losses at the gene ends were 4 bases for V and 6 bases for J; bases not matched to a gene: 5. This record comes from a study of blood T cell repertoires in COVID-19. Across the whole study: Sites in the United States, Italy and Spain provided acute and convalescent COVID-19 samples. Nucleic acid was either cDNA or gDNA, and it came from T cells, B-cell-depleted T cells, or PBMCs.

As handled by the study authors: Nucleated cell number was recorded as an estimate derived from reference gene primer amplification. TCRdb keeps only in-frame clones here, not all; method: immunoSEQ multiplex PCR. V and J calls and clone size are copied from that table; D and trimming were computed from the DNA. The data show more than 100,000 clones, roughly 85% seen once. The chain couples TRBV15 to TRBJ1-5, with TRBD1 matching 8 bases. The receptor was derived from a man aged 45-65 years in a cohort sampled during active COVID-19. Input material: peripheral blood. The CDR3 reads CATSNRGSSQPQHF. Here the CDR3 DNA reads TGTGCCACCAGCAACAGGGGGAGTAGTCAGCCCCAGCATTTT. The entire variable domain, with the rest obtained from reference TRBV15 and TRBJ1-5, is as follows: DAMVIQNPRYQVTQFGKPVTLSCSQTLNHNVMYWYQQKSSQAPKLLFHYYDKDFNNEADTPDNFQSRRPNTSFCFLDIRSPGLGDTAMYLCATSNRGSSQPQHFGDGTRLSIL.